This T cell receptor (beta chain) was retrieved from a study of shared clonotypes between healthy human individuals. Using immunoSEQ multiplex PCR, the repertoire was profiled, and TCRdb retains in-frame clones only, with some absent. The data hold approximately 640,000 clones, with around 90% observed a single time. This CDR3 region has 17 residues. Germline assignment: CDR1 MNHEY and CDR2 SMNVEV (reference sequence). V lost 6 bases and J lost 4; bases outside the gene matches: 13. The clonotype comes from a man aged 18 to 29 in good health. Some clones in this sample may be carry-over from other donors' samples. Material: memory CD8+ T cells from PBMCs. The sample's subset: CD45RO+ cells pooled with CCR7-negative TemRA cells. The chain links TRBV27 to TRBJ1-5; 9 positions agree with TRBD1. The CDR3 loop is CASSTTGTGLKNQPQHF. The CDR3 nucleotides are TGTGCCAGCAGCACCACCGGGACAGGGCTTAAGAATCAGCCCCAGCATTTT.